The 3 T cell receptor beta chains below come from one sample, sequenced in a study of T-cell reconstitution after alpha-beta-depleted transplantation in children. Preparation of the TCRbeta library used unique molecular identifiers. MiXCR was run by TCRdb on the PCR reads, yielding one entry per CDR3 protein. Of 670,000 or so distinct CDR3 sequences listed, less than 15% are singletons. The sequencing here drew on PBMCs, taken before TCRalphabeta/CD19-depleted stem cell transplant. The origin of the receptors is a girl aged 2-15 years with congenital amegakaryocytic thrombocytopenia, due to receive a stem cell transplant.

Comments on this clonotype: A read error may account for a junction end that differs from germline. This chain connects TRBV5-1 to TRBJ1-3; the D gene is possibly TRBD1 (5 bases). The CDR3 has 16 amino acids. The germline CDR1 and CDR2 sequences are SGHRS and YFSETQ. The CDR3 sequence: CPSGGTDHPSGNTIYF. The CDR3 coding sequence is TGCCCCAGCGGCGGGACGGACCATCCCTCTGGAAACACCATATATTTT.

This clonotype was picked up many times. This chain links TRBV20-1 with TRBJ2-5; D is perhaps TRBD1 (5 bases). The CDR3 contains 14 residues. The germline gives CDR1 DFQATT, CDR2 SNEGSKA (reference sequence). V lost 6 bases and J 4 bases, leaving 18 bases between the germline ends. As DNA, the CDR3 is TGCAGTGCCCCTCCACAGGCTGTACGAGAGACCCAGTACTTC. It is translated as CSAPPQAVRETQYF.

This clonotype was seen ten or more times. The J gene is TRBJ1-5, the V gene TRBV5-8; D gene ambiguous. CDR1 and CDR2 from the germline V gene are SGHTS and YDEGEE. Trimming stripped 4 bases from V and 6 bases from J, with 11 bases between. This CDR3 has 13 residues. The CDR3 spells CASSRRVGQPQHF. CDR3 bases: TGTGCCAGCAGCCGGCGGGTAGGTCAGCCCCAGCATTTT.